This TCR beta chain was sequenced for a study of cytomegalovirus exposure and HLA in healthy donors. The study ran its PCR with 60 Vbeta and 13 Jbeta primers. Profiled with immunoSEQ multiplex PCR; TCRdb holds only in-frame clones, not every one. Among more than 200,000 clones listed, over 65% were seen once. The V segment lost 5 bases and the J segment 1 base; nucleotides outside the gene matches: 11. This CDR3 has 16 amino acids. Germline V CDR1 and CDR2: MDHEN, SYDVKM. As for this clone: Its antigen is still unknown.

Findings of the study overall: Some TCR beta chains (more than 150 of them) were listed as cytomegalovirus-associated. Productive rates of about 87% or about 30% were seen for most TCR beta V segments in an earlier analysis.

The sequenced material came from PBMCs. The sequence was collected from a man aged 40-55 years in good health and CMV-seronegative. The chain links TRBV28 to TRBJ2-7; 7 nucleotides line up with TRBD2. The CDR3 coding sequence is TGTGCCAGCAGTCACCCGAGCGGGATCCTTTCCTACGAGCAGTACTTC. This sequence encodes CASSHPSGILSYEQYF.